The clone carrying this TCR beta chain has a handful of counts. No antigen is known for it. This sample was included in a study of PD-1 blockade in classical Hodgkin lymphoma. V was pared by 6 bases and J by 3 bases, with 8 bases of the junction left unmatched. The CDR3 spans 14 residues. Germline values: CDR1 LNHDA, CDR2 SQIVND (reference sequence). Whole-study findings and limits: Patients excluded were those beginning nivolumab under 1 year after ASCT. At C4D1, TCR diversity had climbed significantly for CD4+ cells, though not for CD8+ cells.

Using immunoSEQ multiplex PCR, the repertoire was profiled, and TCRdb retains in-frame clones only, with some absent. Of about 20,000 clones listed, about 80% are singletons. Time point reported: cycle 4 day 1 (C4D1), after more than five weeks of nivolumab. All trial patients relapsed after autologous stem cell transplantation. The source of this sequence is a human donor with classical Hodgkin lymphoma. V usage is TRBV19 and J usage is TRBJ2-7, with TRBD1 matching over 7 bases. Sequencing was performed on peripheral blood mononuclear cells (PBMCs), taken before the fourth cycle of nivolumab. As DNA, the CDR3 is TGTGCCAGTAGCAATGAACAGGGGAGCTACGAGCAGTACTTC. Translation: CASSNEQGSYEQYF.